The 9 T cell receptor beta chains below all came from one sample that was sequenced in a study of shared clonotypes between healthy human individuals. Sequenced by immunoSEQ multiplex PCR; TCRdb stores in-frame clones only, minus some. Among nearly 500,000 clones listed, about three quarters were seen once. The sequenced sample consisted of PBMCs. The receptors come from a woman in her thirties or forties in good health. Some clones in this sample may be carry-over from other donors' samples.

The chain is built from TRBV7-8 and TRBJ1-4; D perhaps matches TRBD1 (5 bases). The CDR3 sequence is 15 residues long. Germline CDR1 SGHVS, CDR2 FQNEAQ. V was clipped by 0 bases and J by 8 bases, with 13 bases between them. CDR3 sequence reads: CASSLARQGGEKLFF. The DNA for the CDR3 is TGTGCCAGCAGCTTAGCCCGGCAGGGTGGAGAAAAACTGTTTTTT.

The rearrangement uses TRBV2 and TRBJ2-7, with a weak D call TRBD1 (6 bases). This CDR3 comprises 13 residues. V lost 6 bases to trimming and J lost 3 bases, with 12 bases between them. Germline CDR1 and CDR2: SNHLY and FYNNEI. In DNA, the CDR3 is TGTGCCAGCAGCGGACAGACCGTCTACGAGCAGTACTTC. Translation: CASSGQTVYEQYF.

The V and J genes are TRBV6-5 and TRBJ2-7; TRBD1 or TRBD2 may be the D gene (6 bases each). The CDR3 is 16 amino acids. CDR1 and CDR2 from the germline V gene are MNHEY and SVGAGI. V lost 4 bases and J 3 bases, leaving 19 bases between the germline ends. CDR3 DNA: TGTGCCAGCAGTTCTCCCCGCCGGGGGCGTAACTACGAGCAGTACTTC. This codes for CASSSPRRGRNYEQYF.

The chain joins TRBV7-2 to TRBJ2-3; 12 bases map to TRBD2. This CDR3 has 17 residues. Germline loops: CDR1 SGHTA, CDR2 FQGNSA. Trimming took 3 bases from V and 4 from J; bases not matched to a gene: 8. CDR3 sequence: CASSLHLTSGSPDTQYF. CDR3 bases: TGTGCCAGCAGCTTGCATCTGACTAGCGGGAGTCCAGATACGCAGTATTTT.

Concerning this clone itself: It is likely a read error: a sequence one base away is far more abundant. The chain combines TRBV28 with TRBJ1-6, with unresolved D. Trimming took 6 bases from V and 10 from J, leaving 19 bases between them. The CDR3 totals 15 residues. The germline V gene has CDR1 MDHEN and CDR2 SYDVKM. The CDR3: CASSPPEQRISPLHF. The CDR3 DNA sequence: TGTGCCAGCAGCCCACCGGAACAGCGTATCTCACCCCTCCACTTT.

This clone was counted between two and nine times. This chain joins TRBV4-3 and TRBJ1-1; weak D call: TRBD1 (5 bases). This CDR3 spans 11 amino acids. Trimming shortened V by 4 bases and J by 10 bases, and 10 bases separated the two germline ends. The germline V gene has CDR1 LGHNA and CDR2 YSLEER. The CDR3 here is CASSPGGRAFF. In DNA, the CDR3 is TGCGCCAGCAGCCCCGGGGGGAGAGCTTTCTTT.

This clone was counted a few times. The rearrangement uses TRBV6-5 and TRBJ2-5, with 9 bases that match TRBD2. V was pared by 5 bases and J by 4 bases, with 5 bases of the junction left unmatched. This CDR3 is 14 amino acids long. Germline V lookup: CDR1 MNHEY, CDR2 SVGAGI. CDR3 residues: CASSGAGGSETQYF. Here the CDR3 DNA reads TGTGCCAGCAGTGGAGCGGGAGGATCAGAGACCCAGTACTTC.

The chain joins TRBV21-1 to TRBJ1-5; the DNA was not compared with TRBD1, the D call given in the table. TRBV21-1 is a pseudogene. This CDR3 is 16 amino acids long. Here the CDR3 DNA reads TGTGCCAGCAGCAAAGAGGGGTGGGCGATTAATCAGCCCCAGCATTTT. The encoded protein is CASSKEGWAINQPQHF.

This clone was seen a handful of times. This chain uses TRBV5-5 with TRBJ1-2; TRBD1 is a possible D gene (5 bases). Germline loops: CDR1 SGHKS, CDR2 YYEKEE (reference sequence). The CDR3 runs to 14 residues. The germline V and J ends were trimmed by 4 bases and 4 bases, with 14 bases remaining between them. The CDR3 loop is CASSLPGQPYGYTF. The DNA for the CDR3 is TGTGCCAGCAGCCTCCCCGGACAACCCTATGGCTACACCTTC.